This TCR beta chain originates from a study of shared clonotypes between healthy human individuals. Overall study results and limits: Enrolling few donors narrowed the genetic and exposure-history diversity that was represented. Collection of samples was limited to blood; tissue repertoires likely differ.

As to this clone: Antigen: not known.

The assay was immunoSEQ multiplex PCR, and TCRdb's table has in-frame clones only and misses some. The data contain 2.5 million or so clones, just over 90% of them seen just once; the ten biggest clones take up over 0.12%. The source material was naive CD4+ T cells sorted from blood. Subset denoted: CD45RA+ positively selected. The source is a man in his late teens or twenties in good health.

The CDR3 reads CASSLVRDRVAEQYF. DNA of the CDR3: TGTGCCAGCAGCTTAGTAAGGGACAGGGTCGCCGAGCAGTACTTC. The chain employs TRBV7-8 and TRBJ2-7; TRBD1 matches 9 bases. The CDR3 covers 15 residues. The V segment lost 1 base and the J segment 6 bases; nucleotides outside the gene matches: 7. Germline CDR1 and CDR2: SGHVS and FQNEAQ.